Presented here are 21 T cell receptor beta chains from one specimen sequenced in a study of cytomegalovirus exposure and HLA in healthy donors (dated by TCRdb to the late 2010s). Library creation used the immunoSEQ multiplex PCR assay. For the multiplex PCR, a mixture combining 60 forward primers for TCR Vbeta segments and 13 reverse primers for TCR Jbeta segments was used. Sourced from immuneACCESS, this table was stored by TCRdb with only in-frame sequences that have V and J called. A share of the clones is absent; for the studies checked, an unresolved V gene accounts for under half, and the remainder has no known explanation. Here the sample has 83,000 or so clones; 75% to 80% occur a single time. The top ten clones comprise around 6% of the sample. The specimen sequenced was PBMCs. All receptors come from a female donor in good health and CMV-seronegative.

The chain employs TRBV29-1 and TRBJ2-5, with 7 bases aligning to TRBD1. The CDR3 is 12 residues long. V lost 7 bases and J lost 5; bases outside the gene matches: 7. CDR1 and CDR2 from the germline V gene are SQVTM and ANQGSEA. The CDR3 reads CSARTGPETQYF. CDR3 bases: TGCAGCGCCAGGACAGGCCCGGAGACCCAGTACTTC.

The chain employs TRBV5-4 and TRBJ2-1; 9 bases agree with TRBD2. Germline V gene data show CDR1 as SGHNT and CDR2 as YYREEE (reference sequence). The junction had 11 bases not matched to a gene; V was cut back by 1 base and J by 9 bases. CDR3 length equals 16 residues. The CDR3 DNA sequence: TGTGCCAGCAGCTTGCCTAGCGGGGCGGGCCGGGGTGAGCAGTTCTTC. The encoded protein is CASSLPSGAGRGEQFF.

The chain links TRBV15 to TRBJ2-3; D is unclear. CDR3 length equals 15 residues. The germline V gene encodes CDR1 LNHNV and CDR2 YYDKDF (reference sequence). With 1 base removed from V and 2 bases from J, the gap between germline ends came to 10 bases. The CDR3 protein is CATSRAGIATDTQYF. In DNA form, the CDR3 reads TGTGCCACCAGCAGAGCCGGAATAGCCACAGATACGCAGTATTTT.

This clone has a single count. The chain couples TRBV28 to TRBJ1-2, with 9 bases matching TRBD1. The CDR3 has 14 amino acids. Germline CDR1 MDHEN, CDR2 SYDVKM. V dropped 3 bases and J dropped 14; count of bases not matched to a gene: 13. The CDR3 DNA reads as TGTGCCAGCAGTTTGTCGACAGGGGGATTGTTGGGTACCTTC. Protein sequence: CASSLSTGGLLGTF.

The chain couples TRBV4-2 to TRBJ1-6; possible D gene TRBD1, 5 bases. The germline V and J ends were trimmed by 5 bases and 5 bases, with 7 bases remaining between them. The length of the CDR3 is 13 residues. CDR1 is LGHNA and CDR2 is YNFKEQ in the germline V gene. CDR3 in amino acids: CASSGTDNSPLHF. The CDR3 DNA sequence: TGTGCCAGCAGCGGGACTGATAATTCACCCCTCCACTTT.

The chain combines TRBV6-1 with TRBJ1-1; 7 bases line up with TRBD1. In germline, CDR1 is MNHNS, CDR2 SASEGT. Trimming cost V 4 bases and J 2 bases; bases outside gene matches: 10. This CDR3 is built from 16 residues. The CDR3 protein is CASSGGATGSNTEAFF. CDR3 in DNA: TGTGCCAGCAGTGGAGGGGCGACAGGGAGTAACACTGAAGCTTTCTTT.

This rearrangement joins TRBV28 to TRBJ2-2; D is undetermined. The CDR3 spans 15 residues. CDR1 and CDR2 (germline): MDHEN, SYDVKM. V was trimmed by 6 bases and J by 0 bases, leaving 11 bases between them. The CDR3 here is CASSRSGSNTGELFF. The CDR3 nucleotides read TGTGCCAGCAGCCGTTCCGGGTCGAACACCGGGGAGCTGTTTTTT.

The chain uses TRBV19 and TRBJ2-7, with TRBD2 matching 9 bases. Germline-derived CDR1 and CDR2 are LNHDA and SQIVND (reference sequence). The V and J ends lost 5 bases and 3 bases, in that order; junction bases with no gene match: 11. CDR3 length: 16 residues. CDR3 residues: CASSPQGLAGRYEQYF. The CDR3 coding sequence is TGTGCCAGTAGTCCTCAGGGACTAGCCGGACGCTACGAGCAGTACTTC.

The count of this clone is one. The chain uses TRBV29-1 and TRBJ2-4; D gene unclear. This CDR3 contains 13 residues. CDR1 is SQVTM and CDR2 is ANQGSEA in the germline V gene. Trimming removed 4 bases at V and 0 bases at J, with 7 bases between. The CDR3 sequence: CSVVTGAKNIQYF. The CDR3 nucleotides read TGCAGCGTTGTAACGGGAGCCAAAAACATTCAGTACTTC.

The chain links TRBV5-1 to TRBJ2-7, with TRBD1 as a possible D gene (6 bases). V was trimmed by 0 bases and J by 0 bases, leaving 10 bases between them. The CDR3 sequence is 15 residues long. The germline CDR1 and CDR2 sequences are SGHRS and YFSETQ. Written as DNA, the CDR3 is TGCGCCAGCAGCTTGGAGCAGGGGCCCTCCTACGAGCAGTACTTC. It translates to CASSLEQGPSYEQYF.

The chain recombines TRBV14 with TRBJ1-4, with D unresolved. Germline CDR1 SGHDN, CDR2 FVKESK. This CDR3 region has 12 residues. V was trimmed by 0 bases and J by 10 bases, leaving 6 bases between them. CDR3 protein: CASSQEGRKLFF. CDR3 in DNA: TGTGCCAGCAGCCAAGAGGGCCGAAAACTGTTTTTT.

The chain links TRBV19 to TRBJ1-1; TRBD1 might be the D (5 bases). Germline V gene data show CDR1 as LNHDA and CDR2 as SQIVND (reference sequence). With 5 bases removed from V and 1 base from J, the gap between germline ends came to 8 bases. The CDR3 consists of 13 residues. The CDR3 sequence is CASSLTENTEAFF. CDR3 nucleotide sequence: TGTGCCAGTAGTCTGACAGAGAACACTGAAGCTTTCTTT.

This clone has more than one count but fewer than ten. The chain employs TRBV29-1 and TRBJ1-1; maybe TRBD1 (5 bases). The V gene's germline CDR1 is SQVTM and CDR2 ANQGSEA. V was shortened by 4 bases and J by 6 bases, with 12 bases between the two germline ends. This CDR3 is 12 amino acids long. CDR3 amino acids: CSVGQISAEAFF. DNA for the CDR3: TGCAGCGTTGGACAGATATCTGCTGAAGCTTTCTTT.

This chain uses TRBV5-1 with TRBJ1-4, with 8 bases fitting TRBD1. Per the germline V gene, CDR1 is SGHRS and CDR2 is YFSETQ. J lost 5 bases, V lost 5 bases, and 8 bases had no gene match. This CDR3 is built from 15 residues. CDR3 nucleotide sequence: TGCGCCAGCAGGCTGGGGACAGGAGTGAATGAAAAACTGTTTTTT. Amino acids: CASRLGTGVNEKLFF. Filled out from reference TRBV5-1 and TRBJ1-4, the complete variable domain reads KAGVTQTPRYLIKTRGQQVTLSCSPISGHRSVSWYQQTPGQGLQFLFEYFSETQRNKGNFPGRFSGRQFSNSRSEMNVSTLELGDSALYLCASRLGTGVNEKLFFGSGTQLSVL.

The chain links TRBV7-6 to TRBJ2-2, with D perhaps matching TRBD1 (5 bases). The CDR3 runs to 15 residues. CDR1 is SGHVS, CDR2 FNYEAQ, per germline. The V and J ends lost 3 bases and 5 bases respectively, with 13 bases between them. As DNA, the CDR3 is TGTGCCAGCAGCTTTGGTCAGGGTTGGACCGGGGAGCTGTTTTTT. This codes for CASSFGQGWTGELFF.

The chain recombines TRBV7-6 with TRBJ2-7; the D gene is possibly TRBD2 (5 bases). The CDR3 totals 12 residues. V shed 3 bases and J shed 7 bases, with 10 bases lying between them. Germline V gene sequence: CDR1 SGHVS, CDR2 FNYEAQ. The CDR3 loop is CASSFFPGEQYF. CDR3 bases: TGTGCCAGCAGCTTTTTTCCGGGGGAGCAGTACTTC.

V usage is TRBV9 and J usage is TRBJ2-2; 8 bases are a match to TRBD2. There are 17 residues in the CDR3. The V gene end was trimmed by 0 bases and the J gene end by 4 bases; junction bases not matched to a gene: 8. Germline loops: CDR1 SGDLS, CDR2 YYNGEE. As DNA, the CDR3 is TGTGCCAGCAGCGTAGTAGGGAGCGGGGGTGCCACCGGGGAGCTGTTTTTT. This encodes CASSVVGSGGATGELFF.

The rearrangement uses TRBV6-5 and TRBJ2-5, with 7 bases aligning to TRBD2. This CDR3 is built from 13 residues. V shed 5 bases, J shed 2 bases, and the junction held 2 bases outside the gene matches. The germline V gene encodes CDR1 MNHEY and CDR2 SVGAGI. The CDR3 nucleotides are TGTGCCAGCAGTCCCGGGGGGCAAGAGACCCAGTACTTC. Translated, it gives CASSPGGQETQYF.

This chain links TRBV7-3 with TRBJ2-1; D remains ambiguous. The germline gives CDR1 SGHTA, CDR2 FQGTGA. The CDR3 has 13 amino acids. V was clipped by 2 bases and J by 5 bases, with 7 bases between them. The CDR3 region has the DNA TGTGCCAGCAGCTTAGCCCCAGACAATGAGCAGTTCTTC. Amino acids: CASSLAPDNEQFF.

The rearrangement uses TRBV29-1 and TRBJ1-1; D remains unclear. This CDR3 is built from 14 residues. Germline-derived CDR1 and CDR2 are SQVTM and ANQGSEA. The V and J ends lost 1 base and 1 base respectively, with 10 bases between them. The CDR3 DNA reads as TGCAGCGTTGAAGCTTGGAGGACGAACACTGAAGCTTTCTTT. As protein: CSVEAWRTNTEAFF.

The chain has TRBV6-1 and TRBJ1-1; 7 nucleotides align to TRBD1. This CDR3 region has 13 residues. Germline V gives CDR1 MNHNS, CDR2 SASEGT. With V trimmed by 5 bases and J by 9 bases, 9 bases remained unmatched. In DNA, the CDR3 is TGTGCCAGCAGTTCCGGACAGGACGATCAAGCTTTCTTT. This sequence encodes CASSSGQDDQAFF.